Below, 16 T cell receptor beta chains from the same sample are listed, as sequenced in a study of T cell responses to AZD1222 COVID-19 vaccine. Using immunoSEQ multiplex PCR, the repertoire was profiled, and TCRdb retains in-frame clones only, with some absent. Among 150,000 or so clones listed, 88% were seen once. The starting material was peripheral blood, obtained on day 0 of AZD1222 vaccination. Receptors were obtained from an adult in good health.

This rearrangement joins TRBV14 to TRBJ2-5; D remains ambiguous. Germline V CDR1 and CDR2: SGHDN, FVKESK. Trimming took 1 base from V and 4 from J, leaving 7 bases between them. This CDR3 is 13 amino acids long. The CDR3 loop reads CASSQGVRETQYF. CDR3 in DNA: TGTGCCAGCAGCCAAGGGGTCCGAGAGACCCAGTACTTC.

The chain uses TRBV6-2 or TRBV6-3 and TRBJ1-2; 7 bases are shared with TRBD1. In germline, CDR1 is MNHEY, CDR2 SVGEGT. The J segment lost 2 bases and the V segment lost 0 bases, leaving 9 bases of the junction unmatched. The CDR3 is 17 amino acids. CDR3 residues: CASSYSGLRGYNYGYTF. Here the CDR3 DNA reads TGTGCCAGCAGTTACTCTGGCCTCAGGGGGTACAACTATGGCTACACCTTC.

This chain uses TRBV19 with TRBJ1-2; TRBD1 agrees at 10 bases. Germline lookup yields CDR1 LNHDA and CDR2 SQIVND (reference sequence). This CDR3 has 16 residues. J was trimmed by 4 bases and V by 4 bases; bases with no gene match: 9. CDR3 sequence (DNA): TGTGCCAGTAGTAGAGGACAGGGGGGGTTCCTCTATGGCTACACCTTC. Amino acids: CASSRGQGGFLYGYTF.

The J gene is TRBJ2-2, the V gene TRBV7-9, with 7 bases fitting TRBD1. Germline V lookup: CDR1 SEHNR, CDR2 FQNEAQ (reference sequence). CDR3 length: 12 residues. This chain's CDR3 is CAGQMNTGELFF. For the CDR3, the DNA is TGTGCGGGACAGATGAACACCGGGGAGCTGTTTTTT.

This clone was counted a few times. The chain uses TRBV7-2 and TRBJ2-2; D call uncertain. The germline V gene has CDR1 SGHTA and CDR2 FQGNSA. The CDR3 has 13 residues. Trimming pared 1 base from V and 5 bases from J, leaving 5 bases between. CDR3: CASSLDRTGELFF. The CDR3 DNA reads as TGTGCCAGCAGCTTAGATCGTACCGGGGAGCTGTTTTTT.

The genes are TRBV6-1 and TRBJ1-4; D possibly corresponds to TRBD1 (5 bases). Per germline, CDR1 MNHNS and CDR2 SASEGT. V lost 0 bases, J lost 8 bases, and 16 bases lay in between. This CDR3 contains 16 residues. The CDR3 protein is CASSEARGRAGEKLFF. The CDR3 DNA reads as TGTGCCAGCAGTGAAGCGCGGGGCAGGGCGGGAGAAAAACTGTTTTTT.

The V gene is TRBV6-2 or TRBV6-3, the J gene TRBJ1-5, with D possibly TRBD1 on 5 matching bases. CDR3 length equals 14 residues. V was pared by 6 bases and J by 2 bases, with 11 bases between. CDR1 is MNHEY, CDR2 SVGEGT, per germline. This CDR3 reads CASSWRGGNQPQHF. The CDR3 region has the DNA TGTGCCAGCAGCTGGAGGGGCGGCAATCAGCCCCAGCATTTT.

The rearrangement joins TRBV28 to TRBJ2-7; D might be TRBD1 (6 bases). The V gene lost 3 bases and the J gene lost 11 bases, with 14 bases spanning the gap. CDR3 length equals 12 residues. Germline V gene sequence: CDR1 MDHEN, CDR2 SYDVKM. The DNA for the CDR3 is TGTGCCAGCAGTTTGGTCAGGGGAAGAAAGTACTTC. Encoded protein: CASSLVRGRKYF.

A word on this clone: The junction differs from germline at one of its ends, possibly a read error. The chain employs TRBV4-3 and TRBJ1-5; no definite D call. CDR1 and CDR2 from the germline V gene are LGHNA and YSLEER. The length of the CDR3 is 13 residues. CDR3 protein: CASSEDTEAPQHF. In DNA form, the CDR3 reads TGCGCCAGCAGCGAAGATACCGAGGCGCCCCAGCATTTT.

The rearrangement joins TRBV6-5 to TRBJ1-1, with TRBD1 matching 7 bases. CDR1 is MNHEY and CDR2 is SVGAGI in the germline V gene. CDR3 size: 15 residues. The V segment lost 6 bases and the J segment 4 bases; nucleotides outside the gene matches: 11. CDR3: CASRNLSPGGTEAFF. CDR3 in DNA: TGTGCCAGCAGAAACCTCTCCCCAGGGGGCACTGAAGCTTTCTTT.

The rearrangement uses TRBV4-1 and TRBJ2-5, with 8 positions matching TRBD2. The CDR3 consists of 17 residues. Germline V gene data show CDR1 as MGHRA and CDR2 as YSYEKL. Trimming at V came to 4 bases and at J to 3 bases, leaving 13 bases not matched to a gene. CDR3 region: CASSPFVSAGGEETQYF. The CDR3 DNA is TGCGCCAGCAGCCCATTCGTTTCGGCGGGGGGCGAAGAGACCCAGTACTTC.

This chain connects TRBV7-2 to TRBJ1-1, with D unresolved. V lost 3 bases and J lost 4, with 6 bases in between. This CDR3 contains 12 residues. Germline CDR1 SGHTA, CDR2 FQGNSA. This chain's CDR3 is CASSFHPTEAFF. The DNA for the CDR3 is TGTGCCAGCAGCTTCCACCCCACTGAAGCTTTCTTT.

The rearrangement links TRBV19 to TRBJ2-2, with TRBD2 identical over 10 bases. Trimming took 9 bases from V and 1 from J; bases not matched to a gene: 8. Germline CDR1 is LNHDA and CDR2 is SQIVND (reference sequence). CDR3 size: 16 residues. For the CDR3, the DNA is TGTGCCAGCAAACCCCTAGCGGGGGTGAACACCGGGGAGCTGTTTTTT. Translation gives CASKPLAGVNTGELFF. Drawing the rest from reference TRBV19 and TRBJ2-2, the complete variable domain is DGGITQSPKYLFRKEGQNVTLSCEQNLNHDAMYWYRQDPGQGLRLIYYSQIVNDFQKGDIAEGYSVSREKKESFPLTVTSAQKNPTAFYLCASKPLAGVNTGELFFGEGSRLTVL.

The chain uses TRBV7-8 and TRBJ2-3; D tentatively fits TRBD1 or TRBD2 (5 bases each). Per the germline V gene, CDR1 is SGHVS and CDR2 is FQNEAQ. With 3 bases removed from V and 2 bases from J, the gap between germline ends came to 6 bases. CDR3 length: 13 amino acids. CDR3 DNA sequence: TGTGCCAGCAGCTTCGGGGCCACAGATACGCAGTATTTT. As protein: CASSFGATDTQYF.

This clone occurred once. CDR3 bases: TGTGCCAGCAGTTTCGTTGGCGAAAAACTGTTTTTT. Residues: CASSFVGEKLFF. V gene TRBV12-3 or TRBV12-4 combines with J gene TRBJ1-4; D is unresolved. Trimming left V 3 bases short and J 8 bases short, with 7 bases between. The CDR3 spans 12 residues.

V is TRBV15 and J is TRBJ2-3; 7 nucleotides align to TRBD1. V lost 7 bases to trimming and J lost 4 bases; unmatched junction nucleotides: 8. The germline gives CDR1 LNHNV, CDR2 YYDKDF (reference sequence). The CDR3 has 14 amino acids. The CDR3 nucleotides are TGTGCCACCACCAGGGGGACGTTGGCAGATACGCAGTATTTT. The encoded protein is CATTRGTLADTQYF.